This T cell receptor (beta chain) derives from a study of CD8+CD57+ T cells in acquired aplastic anemia. This clonotype was detected many times. Genomic DNA constituted the template upon which TCR beta VDJ and CDR3 profiling was performed. Via MiXCR, TCRdb re-called the reads, giving one row per CDR3 protein. The data show a few hundred thousand distinct CDR3 sequences, over 60% seen once. Germline V CDR1 and CDR2: PRHDT, FYEKMQ (reference sequence). V shed 5 bases and J 0 bases; nucleotides not matched to a gene: 3. The CDR3 has 15 amino acids. V gene TRBV13 combines with J gene TRBJ2-1; 8 bases are a match to TRBD1. Specimen: sorted CD4+, CD8+, or CD8+CD57+ T cells (not recorded which) from PBMCs. The clonotype comes from a human donor in good health. The CDR3 region is CASSETGASYNEQFF. CDR3 DNA: TGTGCCAGCAGCGAGACAGGGGCCTCCTACAATGAGCAGTTCTTC.